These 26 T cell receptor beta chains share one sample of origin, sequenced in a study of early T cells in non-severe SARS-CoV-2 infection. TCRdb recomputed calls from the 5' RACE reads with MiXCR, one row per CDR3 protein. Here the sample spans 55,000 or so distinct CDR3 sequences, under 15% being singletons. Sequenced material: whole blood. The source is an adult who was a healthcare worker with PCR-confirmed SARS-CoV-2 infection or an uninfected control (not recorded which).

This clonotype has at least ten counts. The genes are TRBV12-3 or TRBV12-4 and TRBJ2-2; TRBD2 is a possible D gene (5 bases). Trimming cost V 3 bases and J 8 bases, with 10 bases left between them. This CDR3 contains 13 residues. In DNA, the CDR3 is TGTGCCAGCAGTTTTCCGGAGGTTGGGGAGCTGTTTTTT. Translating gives CASSFPEVGELFF.

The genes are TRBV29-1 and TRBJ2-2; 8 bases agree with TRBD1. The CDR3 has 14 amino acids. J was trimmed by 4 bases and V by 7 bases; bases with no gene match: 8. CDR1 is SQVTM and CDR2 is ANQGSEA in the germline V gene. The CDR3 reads CSALRTGSTGELFF. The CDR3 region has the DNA TGCAGCGCTCTTAGGACAGGGAGCACCGGGGAGCTGTTTTTT.

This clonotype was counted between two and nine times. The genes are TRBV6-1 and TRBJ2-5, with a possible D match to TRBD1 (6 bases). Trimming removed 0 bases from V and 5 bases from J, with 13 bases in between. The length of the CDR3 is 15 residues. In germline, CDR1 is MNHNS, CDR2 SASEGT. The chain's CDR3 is CASSEARIQGETQYF. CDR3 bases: TGTGCCAGCAGTGAAGCGCGGATCCAGGGGGAGACCCAGTACTTC.

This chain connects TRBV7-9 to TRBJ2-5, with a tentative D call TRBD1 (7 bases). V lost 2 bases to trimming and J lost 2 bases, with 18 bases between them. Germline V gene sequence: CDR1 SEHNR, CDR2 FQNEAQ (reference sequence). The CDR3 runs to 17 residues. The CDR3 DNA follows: TGTGCCAGCAGCTTACTGTTGCGGGACAGCCTTCAAGAGACCCAGTACTTC. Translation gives CASSLLLRDSLQETQYF.

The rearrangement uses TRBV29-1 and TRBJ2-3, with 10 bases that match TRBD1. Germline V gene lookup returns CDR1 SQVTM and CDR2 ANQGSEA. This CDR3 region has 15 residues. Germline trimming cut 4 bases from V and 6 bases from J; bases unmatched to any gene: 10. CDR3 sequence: CSVAGTGVIGDTQYF. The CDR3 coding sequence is TGCAGCGTTGCCGGGACAGGGGTCATCGGGGATACGCAGTATTTT.

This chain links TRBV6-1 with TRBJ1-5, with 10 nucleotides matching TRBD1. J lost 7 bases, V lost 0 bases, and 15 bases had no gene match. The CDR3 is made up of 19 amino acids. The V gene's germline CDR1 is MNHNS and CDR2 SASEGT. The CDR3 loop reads CASSEAEPRDRGSRQPQHF. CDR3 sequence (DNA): TGTGCCAGCAGTGAAGCGGAGCCCCGGGACAGGGGTTCGAGGCAGCCCCAGCATTTT.

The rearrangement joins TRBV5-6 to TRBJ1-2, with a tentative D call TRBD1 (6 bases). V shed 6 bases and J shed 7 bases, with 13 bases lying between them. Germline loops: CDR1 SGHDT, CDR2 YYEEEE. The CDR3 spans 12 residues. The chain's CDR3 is CASTEVRGGYTF. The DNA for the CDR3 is TGTGCCAGCACCGAAGTCAGGGGTGGCTACACCTTC.

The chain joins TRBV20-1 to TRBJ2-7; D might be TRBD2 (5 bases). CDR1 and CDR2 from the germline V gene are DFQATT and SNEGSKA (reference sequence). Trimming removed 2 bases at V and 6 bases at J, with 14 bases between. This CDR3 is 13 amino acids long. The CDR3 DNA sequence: TGCAGTGCTAGACATCTAGCCGGCGGCGAGCAGTACTTC. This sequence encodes CSARHLAGGEQYF.

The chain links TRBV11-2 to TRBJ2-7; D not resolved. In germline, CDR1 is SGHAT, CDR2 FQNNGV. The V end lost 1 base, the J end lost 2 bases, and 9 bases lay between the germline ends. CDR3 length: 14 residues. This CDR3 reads CASSLVVSTYEQYF. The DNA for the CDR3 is TGTGCCAGCAGCTTAGTGGTCAGCACCTACGAGCAGTACTTC.

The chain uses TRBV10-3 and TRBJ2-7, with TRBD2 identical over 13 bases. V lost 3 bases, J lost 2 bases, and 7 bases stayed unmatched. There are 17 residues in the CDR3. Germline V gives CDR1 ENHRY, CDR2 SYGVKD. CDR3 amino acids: CAISDPTSGGATYEQYF. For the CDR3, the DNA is TGTGCCATCAGTGACCCCACTAGCGGGGGGGCCACCTACGAGCAGTACTTC.

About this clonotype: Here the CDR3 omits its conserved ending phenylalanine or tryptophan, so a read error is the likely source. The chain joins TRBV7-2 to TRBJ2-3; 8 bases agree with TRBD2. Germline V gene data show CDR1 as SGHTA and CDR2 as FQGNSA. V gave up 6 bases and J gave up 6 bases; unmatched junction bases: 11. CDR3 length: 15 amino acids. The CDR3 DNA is TGTGCCAGCAGGACTAGCGTGGGGGCTTGGGATACGCAGTATTCT. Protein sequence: CASRTSVGAWDTQYS.

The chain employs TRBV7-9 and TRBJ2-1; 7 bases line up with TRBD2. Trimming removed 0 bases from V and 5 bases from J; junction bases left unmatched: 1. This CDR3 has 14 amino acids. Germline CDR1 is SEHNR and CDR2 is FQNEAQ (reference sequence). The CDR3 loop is CASSLAGLDNEQFF. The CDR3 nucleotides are TGTGCCAGCAGCTTAGCCGGACTAGACAATGAGCAGTTCTTC.

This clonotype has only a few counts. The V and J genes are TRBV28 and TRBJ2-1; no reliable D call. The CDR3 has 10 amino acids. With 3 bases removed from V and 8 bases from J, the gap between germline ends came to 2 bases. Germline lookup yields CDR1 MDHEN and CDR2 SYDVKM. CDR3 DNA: TGTGCCAGCAGTTTCGATGAGCAGTTCTTC. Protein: CASSFDEQFF.

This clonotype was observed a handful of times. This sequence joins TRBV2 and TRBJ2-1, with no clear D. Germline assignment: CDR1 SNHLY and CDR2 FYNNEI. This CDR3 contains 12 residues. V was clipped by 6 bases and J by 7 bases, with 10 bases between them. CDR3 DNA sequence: TGTGCCAGCAGGGCCGAGCGAAATGAGCAGTTCTTC. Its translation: CASRAERNEQFF. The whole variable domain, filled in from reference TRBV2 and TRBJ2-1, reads EPEVTQTPSHQVTQMGQEVILRCVPISNHLYFYWYRQILGQKVEFLVSFYNNEISEKSEIFDDQFSVERPDGSNFTLKIRSTKLEDSAMYFCASRAERNEQFFGPGTRLTVL.

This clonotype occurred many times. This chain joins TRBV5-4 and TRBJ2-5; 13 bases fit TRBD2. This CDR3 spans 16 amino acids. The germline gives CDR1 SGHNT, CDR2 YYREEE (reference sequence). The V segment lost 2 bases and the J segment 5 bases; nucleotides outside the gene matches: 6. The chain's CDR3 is CASSLLAGGGLETQYF. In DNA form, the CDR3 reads TGTGCCAGCAGCTTACTAGCGGGAGGGGGTTTGGAGACCCAGTACTTC. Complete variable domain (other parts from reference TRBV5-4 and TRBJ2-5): ETGVTQSPTHLIKTRGQQVTLRCSSQSGHNTVSWYQQALGQGPQFIFQYYREEENGRGNFPPRFSGLQFPNYSSELNVNALELDDSALYLCASSLLAGGGLETQYFGPGTRLLVL.

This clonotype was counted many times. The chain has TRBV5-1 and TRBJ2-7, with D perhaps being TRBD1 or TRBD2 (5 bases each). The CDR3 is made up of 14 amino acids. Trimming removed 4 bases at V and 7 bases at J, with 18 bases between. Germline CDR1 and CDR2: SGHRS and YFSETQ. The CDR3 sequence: CASSRDGAGGEQYF. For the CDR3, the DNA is TGCGCCAGCAGCCGGGACGGGGCCGGTGGTGAGCAGTACTTC.

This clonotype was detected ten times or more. The DNA of the CDR3 is TGTGCCAGCATTGGAAGGACAGGCCATGGCTCTGGGGCCAACGTCCTGACTTTC. This translates into CASIGRTGHGSGANVLTF. V and J are TRBV6-5 and TRBJ2-6; TRBD1 agrees at 7 bases. With 7 bases clipped from V and 0 bases from J, the junction kept 12 bases outside the gene matches. CDR1 and CDR2 (germline): MNHEY, SVGAGI. This CDR3 region has 18 residues.

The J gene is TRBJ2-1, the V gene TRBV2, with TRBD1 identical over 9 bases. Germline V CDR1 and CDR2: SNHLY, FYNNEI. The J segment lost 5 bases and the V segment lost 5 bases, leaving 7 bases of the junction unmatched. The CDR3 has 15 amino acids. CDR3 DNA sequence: TGTGCCAGCAGTTCCGGGACAGGGACGAACAATGAGCAGTTCTTC. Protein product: CASSSGTGTNNEQFF.

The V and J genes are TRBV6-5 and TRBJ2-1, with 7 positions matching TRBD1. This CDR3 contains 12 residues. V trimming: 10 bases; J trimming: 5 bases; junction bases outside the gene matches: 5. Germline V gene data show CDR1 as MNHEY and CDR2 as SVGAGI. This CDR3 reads CATTGANNEQFF. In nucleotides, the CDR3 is TGTGCCACAACAGGGGCGAACAATGAGCAGTTCTTC.

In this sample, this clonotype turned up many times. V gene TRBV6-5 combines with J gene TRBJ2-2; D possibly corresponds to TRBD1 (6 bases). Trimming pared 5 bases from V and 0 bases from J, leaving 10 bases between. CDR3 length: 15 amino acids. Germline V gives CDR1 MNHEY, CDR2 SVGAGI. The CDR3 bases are TGTGCCAGCAGTACGGGACACCCGAACACCGGGGAGCTGTTTTTT. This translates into CASSTGHPNTGELFF.

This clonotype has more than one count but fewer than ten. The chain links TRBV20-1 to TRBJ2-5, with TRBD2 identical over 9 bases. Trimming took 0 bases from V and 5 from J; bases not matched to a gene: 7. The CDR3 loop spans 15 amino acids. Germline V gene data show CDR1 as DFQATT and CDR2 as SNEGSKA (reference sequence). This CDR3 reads CSARDFRRGGETQYF. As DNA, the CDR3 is TGCAGTGCTAGAGATTTTAGGCGGGGGGGCGAGACCCAGTACTTC.

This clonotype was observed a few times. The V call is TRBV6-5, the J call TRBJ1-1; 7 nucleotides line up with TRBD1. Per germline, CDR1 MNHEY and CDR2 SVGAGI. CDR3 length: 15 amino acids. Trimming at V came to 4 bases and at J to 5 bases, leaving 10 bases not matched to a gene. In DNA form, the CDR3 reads TGTGCCAGCAGTTCACCGGGGACAGCGGGGACTGAAGCTTTCTTT. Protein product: CASSSPGTAGTEAFF.

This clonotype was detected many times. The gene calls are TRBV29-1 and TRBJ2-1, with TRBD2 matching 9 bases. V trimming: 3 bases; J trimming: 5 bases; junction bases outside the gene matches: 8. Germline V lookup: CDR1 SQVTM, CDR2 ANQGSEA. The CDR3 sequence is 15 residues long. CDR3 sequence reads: CSVDSFLAGHNEQFF. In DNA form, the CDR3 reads TGCAGCGTTGACAGTTTCCTAGCGGGGCACAATGAGCAGTTCTTC.

The CDR3 sequence: CASSGLNEAFF. DNA of the CDR3: TGTGCCAGCAGCGGGCTGAATGAAGCTTTCTTT. The chain employs TRBV7-9 and TRBJ1-1, with D uncertain. The germline gives CDR1 SEHNR, CDR2 FQNEAQ (reference sequence). Trimming left V 5 bases short and J 7 bases short, with 8 bases between. This CDR3 has 11 amino acids.

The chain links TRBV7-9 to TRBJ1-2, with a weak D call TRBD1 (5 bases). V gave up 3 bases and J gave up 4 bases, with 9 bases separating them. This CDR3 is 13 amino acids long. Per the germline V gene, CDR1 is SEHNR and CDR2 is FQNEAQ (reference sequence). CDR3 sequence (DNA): TGTGCCAGCAGCTTGAAGACAGTCTATGGCTACACCTTC. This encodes CASSLKTVYGYTF.

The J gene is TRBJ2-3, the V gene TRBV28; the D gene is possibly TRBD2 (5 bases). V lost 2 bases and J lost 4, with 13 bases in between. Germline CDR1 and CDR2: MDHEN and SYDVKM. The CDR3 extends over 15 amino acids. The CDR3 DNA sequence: TGTGCCAGCAGTTTAGACCGGGCCGGGGCAGATACGCAGTATTTT. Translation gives CASSLDRAGADTQYF.